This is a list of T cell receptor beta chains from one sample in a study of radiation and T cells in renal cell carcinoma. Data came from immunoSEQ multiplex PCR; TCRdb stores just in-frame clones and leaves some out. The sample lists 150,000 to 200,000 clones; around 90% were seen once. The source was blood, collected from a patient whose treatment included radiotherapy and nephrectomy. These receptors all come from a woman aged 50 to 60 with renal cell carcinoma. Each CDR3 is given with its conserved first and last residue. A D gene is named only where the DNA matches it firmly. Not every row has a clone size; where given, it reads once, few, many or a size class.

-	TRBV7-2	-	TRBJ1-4	CASRRGQLNEKLFF	TGTGCCAGCAGGAGGGGACAACTTAATGAAAAACTGTTTTTT
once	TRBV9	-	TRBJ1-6	CASSVLGENSPLHF	TGTGCCAGCAGCGTATTGGGTGAGAATTCACCCCTCCACTTT
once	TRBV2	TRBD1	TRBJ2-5	CASSELWTGSRETQYF	TGTGCCAGCAGTGAACTTTGGACAGGGAGTAGGGAGACCCAGTACTTC
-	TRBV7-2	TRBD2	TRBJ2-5	CASSLSGGARETQYF	TGTGCCAGCAGCTTGAGCGGGGGGGCCCGAGAGACCCAGTACTTC
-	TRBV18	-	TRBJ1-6	CASSPRSSSYNSPLHF	TGTGCCAGCTCACCCAGGTCCAGCTCCTATAATTCACCCCTCCACTTT
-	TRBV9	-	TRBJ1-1	CASSVAMGGAEAFF	TGTGCCAGCAGCGTAGCGATGGGGGGCGCTGAAGCTTTCTTT
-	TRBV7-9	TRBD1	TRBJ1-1	CASSLAGQVGAFF	TGTGCCAGCAGCTTAGCGGGACAGGTGGGAGCTTTCTTT
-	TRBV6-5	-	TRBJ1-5	CASSYSVGAGQPQHF	TGTGCCAGCAGTTACTCGGTTGGGGCCGGTCAGCCCCAGCATTTT
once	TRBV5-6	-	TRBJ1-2	CASSLVPPGPIYGYTF	TGTGCCAGCAGCTTGGTCCCGCCAGGGCCAATCTATGGCTACACCTTC
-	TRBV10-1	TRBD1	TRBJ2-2	CASSGGSGELFF	TGCGCCAGCTCAGGGGGCAGCGGGGAGCTGTTTTTT
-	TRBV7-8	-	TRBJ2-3	CASSLRAGLRDTQYF	TGTGCCAGCAGCTTAAGAGCCGGCCTTAGAGATACGCAGTATTTT